This T cell receptor beta chain derives from a study of T cell changes during pregnancy in multiple sclerosis. Assay used: immunoSEQ multiplex PCR; TCRdb lists only in-frame clones, some missing. The sample lists about 51,000 clones, 94% occurring once. The CDR3 loop spans 13 amino acids. The V gene's germline CDR1 is SGHTA and CDR2 FQGNSA. V shed 2 bases and J 8 bases; nucleotides not matched to a gene: 5. The chain uses TRBV7-2 and TRBJ1-1, with 7 bases identical to TRBD1. The specimen was CD4+ T cells from peripheral blood mononuclear cells, collected in the second trimester of pregnancy. This TCR came from a female donor with multiple sclerosis, enrolled in a pregnancy study. CDR3 DNA sequence: TGTGCCAGCAGCTTATGGCCGGGACAGGAAGCTTTCTTT. Translating it yields CASSLWPGQEAFF.